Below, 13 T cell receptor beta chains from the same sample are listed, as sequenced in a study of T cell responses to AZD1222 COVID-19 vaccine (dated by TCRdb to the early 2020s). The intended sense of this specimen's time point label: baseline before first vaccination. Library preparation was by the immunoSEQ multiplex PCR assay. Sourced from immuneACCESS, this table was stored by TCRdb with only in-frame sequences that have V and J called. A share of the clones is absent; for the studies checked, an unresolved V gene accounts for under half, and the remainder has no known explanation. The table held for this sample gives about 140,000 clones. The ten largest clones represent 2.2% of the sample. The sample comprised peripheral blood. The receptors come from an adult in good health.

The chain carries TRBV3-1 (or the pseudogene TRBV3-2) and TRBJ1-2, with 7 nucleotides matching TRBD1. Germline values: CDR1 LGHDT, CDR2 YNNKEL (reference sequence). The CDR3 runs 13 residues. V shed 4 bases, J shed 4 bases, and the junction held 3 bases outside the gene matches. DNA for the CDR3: TGTGCCAGCAGCCTATCAGGGGGCTATGGCTACACCTTC. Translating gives CASSLSGGYGYTF.

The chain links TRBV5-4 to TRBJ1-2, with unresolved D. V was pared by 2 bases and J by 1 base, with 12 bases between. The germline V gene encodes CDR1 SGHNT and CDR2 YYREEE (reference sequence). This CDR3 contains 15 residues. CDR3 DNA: TGTGCCAGCAGCTTTAGTGGAGGAAATAACTATGGCTACACCTTC. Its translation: CASSFSGGNNYGYTF.

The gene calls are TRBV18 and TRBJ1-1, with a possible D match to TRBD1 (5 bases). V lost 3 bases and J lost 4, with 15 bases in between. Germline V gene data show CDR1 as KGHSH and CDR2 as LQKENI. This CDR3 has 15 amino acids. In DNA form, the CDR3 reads TGTGCCAGCTCACCGGTCTGGGACGTCGGCACTGAAGCTTTCTTT. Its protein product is CASSPVWDVGTEAFF.

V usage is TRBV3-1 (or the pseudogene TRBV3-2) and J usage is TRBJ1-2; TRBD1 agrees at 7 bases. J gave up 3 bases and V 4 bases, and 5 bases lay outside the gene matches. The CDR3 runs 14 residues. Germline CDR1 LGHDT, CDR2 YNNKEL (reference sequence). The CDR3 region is CASSPSTGDYGYTF. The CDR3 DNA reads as TGTGCCAGCAGCCCTTCCACAGGGGACTATGGCTACACCTTC.

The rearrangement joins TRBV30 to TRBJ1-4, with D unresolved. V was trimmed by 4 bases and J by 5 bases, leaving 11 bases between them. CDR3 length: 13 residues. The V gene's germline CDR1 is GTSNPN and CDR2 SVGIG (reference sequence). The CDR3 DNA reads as TGTGCCTGGACTGGTTTCCGAAATGAAAAACTGTTTTTT. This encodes CAWTGFRNEKLFF.

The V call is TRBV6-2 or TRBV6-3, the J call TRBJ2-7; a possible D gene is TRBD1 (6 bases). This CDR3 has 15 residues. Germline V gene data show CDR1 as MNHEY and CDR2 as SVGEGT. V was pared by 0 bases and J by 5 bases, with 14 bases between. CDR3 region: CASSYSVLAGDEQYF. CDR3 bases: TGTGCCAGCAGTTACTCGGTTTTGGCAGGGGACGAGCAGTACTTC.

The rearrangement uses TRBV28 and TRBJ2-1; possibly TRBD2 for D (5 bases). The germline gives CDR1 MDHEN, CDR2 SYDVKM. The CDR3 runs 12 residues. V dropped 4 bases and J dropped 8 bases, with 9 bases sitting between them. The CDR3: CASSYSSYEQFF. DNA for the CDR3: TGTGCCAGCAGTTATTCTAGCTATGAGCAGTTCTTC. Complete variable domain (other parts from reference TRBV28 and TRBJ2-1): DVKVTQSSRYLVKRTGEKVFLECVQDMDHENMFWYRQDPGLGLRLIYFSYDVKMKEKGDIPEGYSVSREKKERFSLILESASTNQTSMYLCASSYSSYEQFFGPGTRLTVL.

CDR3 nucleotide sequence: TGTGCCAGCAGCCCCCGACAGGGGCTTGGCTATGGCTACACCTTC. Translated, it gives CASSPRQGLGYGYTF. The genes are TRBV3-1 (or the pseudogene TRBV3-2) and TRBJ1-2; 8 bases agree with TRBD1. The V segment lost 4 bases and the J segment 4 bases; nucleotides outside the gene matches: 8. Germline-derived CDR1 and CDR2 are LGHDT and YNNKEL (reference sequence). The CDR3 is 15 amino acids.

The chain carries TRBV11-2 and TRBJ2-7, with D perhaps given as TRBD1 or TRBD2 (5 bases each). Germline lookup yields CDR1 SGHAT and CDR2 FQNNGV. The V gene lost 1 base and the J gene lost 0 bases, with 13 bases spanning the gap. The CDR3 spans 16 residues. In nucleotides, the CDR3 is TGTGCCAGCAGCTTAGTCGTTGGGGGACGCTCCTACGAGCAGTACTTC. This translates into CASSLVVGGRSYEQYF.

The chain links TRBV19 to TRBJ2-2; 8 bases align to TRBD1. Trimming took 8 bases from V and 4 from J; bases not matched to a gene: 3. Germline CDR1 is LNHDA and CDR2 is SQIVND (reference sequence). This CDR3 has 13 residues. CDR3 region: CASARGPTGELFF. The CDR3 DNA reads TGTGCCAGTGCCAGGGGGCCCACCGGGGAGCTGTTTTTT.

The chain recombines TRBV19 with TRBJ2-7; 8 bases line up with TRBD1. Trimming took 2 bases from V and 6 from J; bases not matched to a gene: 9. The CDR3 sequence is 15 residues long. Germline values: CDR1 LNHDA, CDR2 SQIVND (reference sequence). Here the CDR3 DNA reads TGTGCCAGTAGTATATCGGGCAGGGGGCGCGCCGAGCAGTACTTC. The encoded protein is CASSISGRGRAEQYF.

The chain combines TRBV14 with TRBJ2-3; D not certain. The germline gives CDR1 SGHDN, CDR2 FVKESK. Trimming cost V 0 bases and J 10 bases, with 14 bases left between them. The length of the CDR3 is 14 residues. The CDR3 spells CASSQDRLGNAQYF. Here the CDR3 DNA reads TGTGCCAGCAGCCAAGATCGTCTGGGAAACGCGCAGTATTTT.

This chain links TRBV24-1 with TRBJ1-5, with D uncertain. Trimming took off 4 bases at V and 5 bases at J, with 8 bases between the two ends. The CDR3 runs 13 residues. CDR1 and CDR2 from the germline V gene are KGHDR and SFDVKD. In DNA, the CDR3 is TGTGCCACCAGTGACAATGCCTATCAGCCCCAGCATTTT. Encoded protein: CATSDNAYQPQHF.